This T cell receptor beta chain was found in a study of shared clonotypes between healthy human individuals. Study-wide background: Sampling drew on donors who were two women and a few men aged 18 to 49. Per donor, three plates held CD4 naive cells, three held CD4 memory, two held CD8 naive and one held CD8 memory.

About this clone itself: Its antigen is as yet unknown.

Sequenced by immunoSEQ multiplex PCR; TCRdb stores in-frame clones only, minus some. The profile shows about 1,500,000 clones, roughly 96% of them singletons. Whole-study findings and limits: Across subsets, estimated richness was generally greater for naive than for memory populations.

This TCR was sampled from a man aged 25 to 45 in good health. Sequencing was performed on naive CD4+ T cells sorted from blood. Subset in this sample: CD45RA+ positively selected.

The CDR3 DNA is TGTGCCAGCAGCGTCGATCCGGGACAGGGGGCCCAAGAGACCCAGTACTTC. This translates into CASSVDPGQGAQETQYF. This rearrangement joins TRBV5-5 to TRBJ2-5; TRBD1 matches at 12 bases. CDR1 SGHKS and CDR2 YYEKEE come from the germline V gene (reference sequence). V lost 4 bases, J lost 1 base, and 8 bases stayed unmatched. There are 17 residues in the CDR3.